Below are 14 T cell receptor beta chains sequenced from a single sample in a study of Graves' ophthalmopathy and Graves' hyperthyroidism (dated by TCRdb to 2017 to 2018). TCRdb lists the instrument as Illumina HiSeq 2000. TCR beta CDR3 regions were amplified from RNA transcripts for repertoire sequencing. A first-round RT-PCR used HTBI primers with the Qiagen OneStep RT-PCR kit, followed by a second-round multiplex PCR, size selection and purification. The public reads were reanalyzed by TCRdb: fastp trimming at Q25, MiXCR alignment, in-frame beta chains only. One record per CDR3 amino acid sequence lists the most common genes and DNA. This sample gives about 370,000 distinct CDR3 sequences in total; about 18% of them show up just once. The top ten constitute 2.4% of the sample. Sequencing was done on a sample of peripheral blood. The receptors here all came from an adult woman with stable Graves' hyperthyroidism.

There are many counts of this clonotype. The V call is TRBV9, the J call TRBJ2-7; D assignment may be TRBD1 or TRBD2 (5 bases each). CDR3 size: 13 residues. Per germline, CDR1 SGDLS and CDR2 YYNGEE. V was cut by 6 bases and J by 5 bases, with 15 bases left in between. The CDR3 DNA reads TGTGCCAGCACCGCCCCCGGGGCCCACGAGCAGTACTTC. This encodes CASTAPGAHEQYF.

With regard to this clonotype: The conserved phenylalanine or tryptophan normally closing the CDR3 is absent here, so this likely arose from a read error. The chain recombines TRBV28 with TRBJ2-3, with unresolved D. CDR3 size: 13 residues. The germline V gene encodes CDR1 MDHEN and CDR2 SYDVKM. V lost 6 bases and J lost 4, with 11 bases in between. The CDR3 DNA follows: TGTGCCAGCAGCTTTCGGCGCCCAGATACGCAGTATTGT. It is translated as CASSFRRPDTQYC.

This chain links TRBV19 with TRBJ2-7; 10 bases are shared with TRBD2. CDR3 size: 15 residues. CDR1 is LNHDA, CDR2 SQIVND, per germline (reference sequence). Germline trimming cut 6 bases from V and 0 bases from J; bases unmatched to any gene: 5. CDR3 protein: CASSPQRGGSYEQYF. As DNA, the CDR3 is TGTGCCAGTAGCCCCCAGCGGGGGGGCTCCTACGAGCAGTACTTC.

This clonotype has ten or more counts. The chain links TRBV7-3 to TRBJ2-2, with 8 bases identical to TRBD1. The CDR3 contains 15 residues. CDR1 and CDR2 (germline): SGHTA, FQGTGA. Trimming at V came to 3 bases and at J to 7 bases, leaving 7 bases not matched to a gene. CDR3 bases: TGTGCCAGCAGCTTTCGCAGGGGGCTGGGCGGGGAGCTGTTTTTT. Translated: CASSFRRGLGGELFF.

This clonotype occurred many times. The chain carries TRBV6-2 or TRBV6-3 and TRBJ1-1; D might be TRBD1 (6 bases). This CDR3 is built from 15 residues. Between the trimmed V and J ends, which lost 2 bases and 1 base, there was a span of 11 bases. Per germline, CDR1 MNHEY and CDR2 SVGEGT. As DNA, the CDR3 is TGTGCCAGCAGTTACCTGGGACATAAGAACACTGAAGCTTTCTTT. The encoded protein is CASSYLGHKNTEAFF.

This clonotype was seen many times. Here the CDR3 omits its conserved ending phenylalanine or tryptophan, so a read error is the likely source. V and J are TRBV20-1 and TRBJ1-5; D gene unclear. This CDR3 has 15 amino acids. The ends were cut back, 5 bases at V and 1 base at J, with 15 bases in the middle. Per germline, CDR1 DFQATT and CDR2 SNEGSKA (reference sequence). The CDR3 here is CSALKSEGSNQPQHL. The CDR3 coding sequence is TGCAGTGCTCTGAAATCAGAAGGGAGCAATCAGCCCCAGCATCTT.

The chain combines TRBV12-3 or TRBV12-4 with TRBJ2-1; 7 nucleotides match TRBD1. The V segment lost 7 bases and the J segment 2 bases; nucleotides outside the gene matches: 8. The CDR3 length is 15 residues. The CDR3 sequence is CASTRRGPAYNEQFF. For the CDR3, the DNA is TGTGCCAGCACCCGAAGGGGGCCAGCCTACAATGAGCAGTTCTTC.

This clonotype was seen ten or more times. This CDR3 is CASSVGPGQGAPNYGYTF. The CDR3 DNA reads TGTGCCAGCAGTGTAGGTCCGGGACAGGGGGCTCCAAACTATGGCTACACCTTC. The chain combines TRBV6-1 with TRBJ1-2; the match to TRBD1 covers 12 bases. Germline-derived CDR1 and CDR2 are MNHNS and SASEGT. The CDR3 extends over 18 amino acids. V lost 4 bases and J lost 2; bases outside the gene matches: 11.

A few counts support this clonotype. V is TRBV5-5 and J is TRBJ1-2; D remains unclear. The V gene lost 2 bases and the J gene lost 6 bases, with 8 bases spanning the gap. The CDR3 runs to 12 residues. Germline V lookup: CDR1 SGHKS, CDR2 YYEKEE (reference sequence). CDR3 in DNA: TGTGCCAGCAGCTTTATTGAGGATGGCTACACCTTC. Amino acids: CASSFIEDGYTF. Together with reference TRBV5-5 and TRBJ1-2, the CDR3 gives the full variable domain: DAGVTQSPTHLIKTRGQQVTLRCSPISGHKSVSWYQQVLGQGPQFIFQYYEKEERGRGNFPDRFSARQFPNYSSELNVNALLLGDSALYLCASSFIEDGYTFGSGTRLTVV.

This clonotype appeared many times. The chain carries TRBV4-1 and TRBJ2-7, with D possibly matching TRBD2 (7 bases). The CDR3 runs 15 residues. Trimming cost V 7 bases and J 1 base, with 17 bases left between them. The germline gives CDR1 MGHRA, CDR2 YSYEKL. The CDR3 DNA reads TGCGCCAGCACGCCAAGGGAGGGGGGATCCTACGAGCAGTACTTC. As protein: CASTPREGGSYEQYF.

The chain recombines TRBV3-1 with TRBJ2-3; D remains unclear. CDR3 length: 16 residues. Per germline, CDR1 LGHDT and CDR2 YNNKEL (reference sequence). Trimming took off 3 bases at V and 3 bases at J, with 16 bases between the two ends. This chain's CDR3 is CASSHRLGQQTDTQYF. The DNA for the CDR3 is TGTGCCAGCAGCCATCGTTTGGGCCAACAGACAGATACGCAGTATTTT.

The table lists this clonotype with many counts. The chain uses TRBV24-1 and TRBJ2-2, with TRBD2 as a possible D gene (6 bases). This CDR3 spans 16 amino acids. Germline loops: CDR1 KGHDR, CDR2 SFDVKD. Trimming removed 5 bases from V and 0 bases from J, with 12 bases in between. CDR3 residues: CATSGASASNTGELFF. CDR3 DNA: TGTGCCACCAGTGGGGCTAGCGCATCGAACACCGGGGAGCTGTTTTTT.

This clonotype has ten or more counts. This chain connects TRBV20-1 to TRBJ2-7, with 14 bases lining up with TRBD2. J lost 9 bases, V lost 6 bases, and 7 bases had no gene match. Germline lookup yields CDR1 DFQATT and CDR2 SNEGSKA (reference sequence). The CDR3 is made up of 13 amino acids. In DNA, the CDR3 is TGCAGTGCGCCGCCGGGACTAGCGGGAGTGCAGTACTTC. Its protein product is CSAPPGLAGVQYF.

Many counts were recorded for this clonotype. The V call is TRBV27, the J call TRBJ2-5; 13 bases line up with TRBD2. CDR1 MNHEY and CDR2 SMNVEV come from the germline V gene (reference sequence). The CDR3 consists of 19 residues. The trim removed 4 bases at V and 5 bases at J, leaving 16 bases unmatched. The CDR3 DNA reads TGTGCCAGCAGTTCACCAACCTTAGGACTAGCGGGAGTTGGGGAGACCCAGTACTTC. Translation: CASSSPTLGLAGVGETQYF.